This entry lists 11 T cell receptor beta chains sequenced from one sample in a study of cytomegalovirus exposure and HLA in healthy donors. The PCR had 60 Vbeta and 13 Jbeta primers. TCRdb's table, derived via immunoSEQ multiplex PCR, lists solely in-frame clones and lacks some. The clone table shows around 150,000 clones, with the ten largest holding approximately 2.3%. The material sequenced was PBMCs. The receptor source for this set is a man in his thirties or forties in good health and CMV-seronegative.

This rearrangement joins TRBV5-1 to TRBJ2-1, with D possibly matching TRBD2 (6 bases). Germline lookup yields CDR1 SGHRS and CDR2 YFSETQ. The CDR3 runs to 13 residues. V was shortened by 8 bases and J by 4 bases, with 13 bases between the two germline ends. Here the CDR3 reads CASQVGSYNEQFF. CDR3 DNA sequence: TGCGCCAGTCAAGTCGGGAGTTACAATGAGCAGTTCTTC.

The genes are TRBV7-6 and TRBJ1-2; TRBD1 is a possible D gene (5 bases). V lost 1 base to trimming and J lost 7 bases, with 13 bases between them. Germline V gives CDR1 SGHVS, CDR2 FNYEAQ. The CDR3 is made up of 14 amino acids. Here the CDR3 DNA reads TGTGCCAGCAGCTTAGGGGCAGGGCCCCCTGGCTACACCTTC. It encodes CASSLGAGPPGYTF.

J is TRBJ2-5 and V is TRBV27; 11 nucleotides match TRBD2. Per germline, CDR1 MNHEY and CDR2 SMNVEV (reference sequence). The V segment lost 2 bases and the J segment 4 bases; nucleotides outside the gene matches: 0. There are 14 residues in the CDR3. The CDR3 nucleotides read TGTGCCAGCAGTTTACTAGCGGGAGGAGAGACCCAGTACTTC. It translates to CASSLLAGGETQYF.

The chain is built from TRBV6-1 and TRBJ2-7, with 10 bases that match TRBD1. The CDR3 is made up of 15 amino acids. Germline CDR1 MNHNS, CDR2 SASEGT. J was trimmed by 6 bases and V by 3 bases; bases with no gene match: 8. Written as DNA, the CDR3 is TGTGCCAGCAGTGATAGGACAGGGGGAGGGGGCGAGCAGTACTTC. The encoded protein is CASSDRTGGGGEQYF.

This chain uses TRBV4-2 with TRBJ1-2; TRBD1 is a possible D gene (6 bases). Germline CDR1 is LGHNA and CDR2 is YNFKEQ. V gave up 3 bases and J gave up 4 bases, with 15 bases separating them. This CDR3 contains 15 residues. The CDR3 here is CASSQDFTGSYGYTF. The CDR3 DNA is TGTGCCAGCAGCCAGGACTTTACAGGGTCCTATGGCTACACCTTC.

The rearrangement joins TRBV4-1 to TRBJ2-1, with D possibly matching TRBD2 (6 bases). The germline V gene encodes CDR1 MGHRA and CDR2 YSYEKL. The V gene lost 1 base and the J gene lost 14 bases, with 15 bases spanning the gap. The CDR3 covers 13 residues. CDR3 coding DNA: TGCGCCAGCAGCCAAGGACTAGTAAACGGAAAGTTCTTC. This translates into CASSQGLVNGKFF.

The CDR3 nucleotides are TGCAGCGTTGGGAGGACAGGCATATTCACTGAAGCTTTCTTT. Its protein is CSVGRTGIFTEAFF. This chain links TRBV29-1 with TRBJ1-1; 7 bases are shared with TRBD1. Germline CDR1 SQVTM, CDR2 ANQGSEA. The CDR3 is 14 residues long. J gave up 4 bases and V 4 bases, and 9 bases lay outside the gene matches.

The genes are TRBV19 and TRBJ2-2; TRBD2 is a possible D gene (6 bases). Per germline, CDR1 LNHDA and CDR2 SQIVND (reference sequence). CDR3 length equals 14 residues. V dropped 6 bases and J dropped 2 bases, with 10 bases sitting between them. For the CDR3, the DNA is TGTGCCAGTAGCCCGGGACTTAACACCGGGGAGCTGTTTTTT. Translation gives CASSPGLNTGELFF.

J is TRBJ1-6 and V is TRBV27, with unresolved D. Between the trimmed V and J ends, which lost 5 bases and 10 bases, there was a span of 15 bases. The CDR3 is made up of 14 amino acids. Germline V gene sequence: CDR1 MNHEY, CDR2 SMNVEV (reference sequence). The CDR3 DNA follows: TGTGCCAGCAGTCTCCCGGTTGCAGGATCACCCCTCCACTTT. As protein: CASSLPVAGSPLHF.

V and J are TRBV19 and TRBJ1-1, with D uncertain. The CDR3 contains 14 residues. CDR1 LNHDA and CDR2 SQIVND come from the germline V gene (reference sequence). The V gene lost 5 bases and the J gene lost 1 base, with 11 bases spanning the gap. This chain's CDR3 is CASSVMTTNTEAFF. The CDR3 bases are TGTGCCAGTAGTGTCATGACAACGAACACTGAAGCTTTCTTT.

The chain links TRBV27 to TRBJ1-5; D not resolved. In germline, CDR1 is MNHEY, CDR2 SMNVEV (reference sequence). The CDR3 extends over 13 amino acids. Trimming cost V 5 bases and J 0 bases, with 5 bases left between them. The CDR3 bases are TGTGCCAGCAGTACTTATAGCAATCAGCCCCAGCATTTT. This gives the protein CASSTYSNQPQHF.